The rows below give T cell receptor beta chains drawn from one sample of a study of blood T cell repertoires in COVID-19. Repertoires were generated with immunoSEQ multiplex PCR, while TCRdb's copy carries only in-frame clones and drops some. The table includes nearly 35,000 clones, around 86% detected once. The sample taken for sequencing was peripheral blood. The receptor source for this set is a man aged 65 to 79 with acute or convalescent COVID-19. Both conserved end residues are part of each CDR3. D genes are given only for firm matches. The size of a clone is reported for some rows only, either as once, few or many, or as a class for expanded clones.

J gene | D gene | V gene | clone size | CDR3 protein | CDR3 DNA
TRBJ2-3 | TRBD2 | TRBV27 | few | CASIGPDSGGPSDTQYF | TGTGCCAGCATAGGCCCCGATAGCGGGGGGCCCTCAGATACGCAGTATTTT
TRBJ1-3 | NA | TRBV24-1 | NA | CDRLPSSGNTIYF | TGTGATAGACTCCCGAGCTCTGGAAACACCATATATTTT
TRBJ2-1 | NA | TRBV11-2 | once | CASRTTGSYNEQFF | TGTGCCAGCAGGACGACAGGCAGTTACAATGAGCAGTTCTTC
TRBJ2-7 | TRBD2 | TRBV3-1/TRBV3-2 | NA | CASSQSSGAIYEQYF | TGTGCCAGCAGCCAGAGTAGCGGGGCGATCTACGAGCAGTACTTC
TRBJ2-7 | TRBD1 | TRBV27 | NA | CASSPQTGAYEQYF | TGTGCCAGCAGTCCACAAACAGGGGCCTACGAGCAGTACTTC
TRBJ1-2 | TRBD1 | TRBV19 | NA | CASSPGQGLYGYTF | TGTGCCAGTAGTCCAGGACAGGGGTTATATGGCTACACCTTC
TRBJ2-1 | TRBD2 | TRBV7-2 | NA | CASSLGLAGYNEQFF | TGTGCCAGCAGCTTGGGACTAGCGGGTTACAATGAGCAGTTCTTC
TRBJ2-5 | NA | TRBV28 | few | CASSLVSGSGETQYF | TGTGCCAGCAGTTTAGTATCCGGGAGTGGAGAGACCCAGTACTTC
TRBJ1-4 | TRBD1 | TRBV28 | NA | CASSPGQVNEKLFF | TGTGCCAGCAGCCCGGGACAGGTGAATGAAAAACTGTTTTTT
TRBJ1-1 | NA | TRBV5-1 | NA | CASREQGLFTEAFF | TGCGCCAGCAGAGAACAGGGATTGTTCACTGAAGCTTTCTTT
TRBJ2-7 | TRBD1 | TRBV11-1 | NA | CASSFLTGKGLDEQYF | TGTGCCAGCAGCTTTTTGACAGGGAAAGGGCTGGACGAGCAGTACTTC
TRBJ1-6 | TRBD1 | TRBV6-5 | NA | CASSNDRGNSPLHF | TGTGCCAGCAGCAATGACAGGGGCAATTCACCCCTCCACTTT
TRBJ1-5 | NA | TRBV27 | NA | CASSQTVYSNQPQHF | TGTGCCAGCAGCCAGACTGTCTATAGCAATCAGCCCCAGCATTTT
TRBJ1-1 | NA | TRBV4-3 | NA | CASSQIPGTEAFF | TGCGCCAGCAGCCAAATACCGGGCACTGAAGCTTTCTTT
TRBJ1-1 | TRBD1 | TRBV11-2 | NA | CASSLELGQRRTEAFF | TGTGCCAGCAGCTTAGAATTGGGACAGCGCCGGACTGAAGCTTTCTTT
TRBJ1-2 | TRBD1 | TRBV4-2 | NA | CASSQPDRGGYTF | TGTGCCAGCAGCCAACCGGACAGGGGCGGCTACACCTTC
TRBJ2-7 | NA | TRBV5-1 | NA | CASSTGQLFDEQYF | TGCGCCAGCAGCACCGGACAGCTCTTCGACGAGCAGTACTTC
TRBJ2-1 | TRBD2 | TRBV5-1 | NA | CASSLDLAASYNEQFF | TGCGCCAGCAGCTTGGATCTAGCGGCCTCCTACAATGAGCAGTTCTTC
TRBJ2-7 | TRBD1 | TRBV7-6 | once | CASSLGTGSTYEQYF | TGTGCCAGCAGCTTAGGGACAGGGTCAACCTACGAGCAGTACTTC
TRBJ2-5 | NA | TRBV12-3/TRBV12-4 | NA | CASSLRQETQYF | TGTGCCAGCAGTTTGAGGCAAGAGACCCAGTACTTC
TRBJ2-5 | TRBD1 | TRBV7-2 | once | CASSPRFRGGRLGETQYF | TGTGCCAGCAGCCCCCGTTTTAGAGGGGGCCGGCTCGGAGAGACCCAGTACTTC
TRBJ1-5 | NA | TRBV16 | NA | CASSQSGGNQPQHF | TGTGCCAGCAGCCAATCAGGGGGCAATCAGCCCCAGCATTTT
TRBJ1-5 | TRBD1 | TRBV28 | NA | CASSLAGGYQPQHF | TGTGCCAGCAGTTTGGCAGGGGGATATCAGCCCCAGCATTTT
TRBJ2-7 | TRBD2 | TRBV3-1/TRBV3-2 | NA | CASSQDQGLAETNYEQYF | TGTGCCAGCAGCCAAGATCAAGGCCTAGCGGAGACGAACTACGAGCAGTACTTC
TRBJ2-1 | TRBD1 | TRBV4-3 | NA | CASSRQQGVGNEQFF | TGCGCCAGCAGCCGACAACAGGGGGTGGGCAATGAGCAGTTCTTC
TRBJ2-1 | TRBD2 | TRBV5-6 | NA | CASSGTSGINEQFF | TGTGCCAGCAGTGGGACTAGCGGTATCAATGAGCAGTTCTTC
TRBJ2-7 | TRBD2 | TRBV5-4 | NA | CASSSGRASFDEQYF | TGTGCCAGCAGTAGCGGGAGGGCCAGCTTCGACGAGCAGTACTTC
TRBJ2-3 | NA | TRBV3-1/TRBV3-2 | NA | CASSPGGMTDTQYF | TGTGCCAGCAGCCCTGGGGGGATGACAGATACGCAGTATTTT
TRBJ1-1 | NA | TRBV14 | NA | CASSQVMNTEAFF | TGTGCCAGCAGCCAAGTCATGAACACTGAAGCTTTCTTT
TRBJ1-4 | TRBD1 | TRBV30 | few | CAWSNRGTGDEKLFF | TGTGCCTGGTCTAATCGGGGGACAGGGGACGAAAAACTGTTTTTT
TRBJ1-1 | NA | TRBV6-2/TRBV6-3 | NA | CASSPRRGAQAFF | TGTGCCAGCAGTCCCCGCCGGGGGGCACAGGCTTTCTTT
TRBJ2-2 | TRBD1 | TRBV24-1 | NA | CATRGQGVGGELFF | TGTGCCACCAGAGGACAGGGAGTGGGCGGGGAGCTGTTTTTT
TRBJ1-6 | TRBD1 | TRBV30 | NA | CAWSVGQDNSPLHF | TGTGCCTGGAGTGTTGGACAGGATAATTCACCCCTCCACTTT
TRBJ2-5 | NA | TRBV2 | NA | CASSPPTSRGETQYF | TGTGCCAGCAGCCCCCCCACTAGCCGTGGGGAGACCCAGTACTTC
TRBJ2-7 | TRBD2 | TRBV3-1/TRBV3-2 | NA | CASSPSLSGEYEQYF | TGTGCCAGCAGTCCCTCGCTAAGCGGGGAGTACGAGCAGTACTTC